These T cell receptor beta chains were read from a single sample in a study of vaccination effects on CD4 cells after COVID-19. Sequenced by immunoSEQ multiplex PCR; TCRdb stores in-frame clones only, minus some. Of approximately 30,000 clones in the sample, roughly four fifths were seen once. The antigens of these receptors remain unknown. Here the sequenced sample was CD4+ T cells from PBMCs cultured with HCoV-NL63 spike peptides, taken after COVID-19 vaccination. These receptors all stem from a human donor who received a COVID-19 vaccine. Some clones in this sample may be carry-over from other donors' samples. CDR3s include the opening cysteine and the closing phenylalanine or tryptophan. Each record gives: CDR3 protein, CDR3 DNA, D gene, V gene, J gene, clone size. The D gene is left open where the match is weak. Size is omitted from some rows. Given values are once, few, many or a class for expanded clones.

CASSKGTGGASGANVLTF	TGTGCCAGCAGCAAAGGGACAGGGGGAGCCTCTGGGGCCAACGTCCTGACTTTC	TRBD1	TRBV5-8	TRBJ2-6	NA
CASTSGTAGNQPQHF	TGTGCCAGCACCTCGGGGACAGCTGGCAATCAGCCCCAGCATTTT	TRBD1	TRBV2	TRBJ1-5	NA
CASSLKDSYPTDTQYF	TGTGCCAGCAGCCTGAAGGACTCGTACCCCACAGATACGCAGTATTTT	NA	TRBV5-4	TRBJ2-3	NA
CATLLAQEQFF	TGTGCCACCCTACTAGCACAGGAGCAGTTCTTC	NA	TRBV2	TRBJ2-1	NA
CASSQGTNTQYF	TGTGCCAGCAGTCAGGGAACGAATACGCAGTATTTT	NA	TRBV6-2/TRBV6-3	TRBJ2-3	once
CASSTPIPLGYGYTF	TGTGCCAGCAGTACTCCGATCCCCCTGGGCTATGGCTACACCTTC	NA	TRBV6-2/TRBV6-3	TRBJ1-2	NA
CASSLGVSGANEKLFF	TGTGCCAGCAGCTTAGGTGTTTCAGGGGCCAATGAAAAACTGTTTTTT	NA	TRBV11-2	TRBJ1-4	NA
CAIRTSGGPGANVLTF	TGTGCCATCAGAACTTCAGGGGGCCCTGGGGCCAACGTCCTGACTTTC	TRBD1	TRBV10-3	TRBJ2-6	NA
CASRAQADSPLHF	TGTGCCAGCCGGGCCCAAGCCGATTCACCCCTCCACTTT	NA	TRBV2	TRBJ1-6	few
CASSSQGVGEKLFF	TGCGCCAGCAGCTCTCAGGGTGTGGGAGAAAAACTGTTTTTT	NA	TRBV5-1	TRBJ1-4	NA
CASNTFGANYGYTF	TGTGCCAGCAATACATTCGGAGCTAACTATGGCTACACCTTC	NA	TRBV7-9	TRBJ1-2	NA
CASSFRTSGEETQYF	TGTGCCAGCAGCTTTCGGACTAGCGGAGAAGAGACCCAGTACTTC	TRBD2	TRBV7-2	TRBJ2-5	NA
CASSPFGTPANQPQHF	TGTGCCAGTAGCCCCTTCGGGACTCCAGCAAATCAGCCCCAGCATTTT	NA	TRBV19	TRBJ1-5	NA
CASSQTGTTETQYF	TGTGCCAGCAGCCAAACCGGGACTACCGAGACCCAGTACTTC	TRBD2	TRBV3-1/TRBV3-2	TRBJ2-5	NA
CASGPITYNSPLHF	TGTGCCTCGGGCCCGATCACCTATAATTCACCCCTCCACTTT	NA	TRBV27	TRBJ1-6	NA
CASSRGTSGSFDTQYF	TGTGCCAGCAGCCGCGGGACTAGCGGGAGTTTCGATACGCAGTATTTT	TRBD2	TRBV4-2	TRBJ2-3	NA
CASSQDRRQTGELFF	TGTGCCAGCAGCCAGGACCGGAGACAAACCGGGGAGCTGTTTTTT	NA	TRBV7-2	TRBJ2-2	NA
CASRKEPGNQPQHF	TGTGCCAGCAGAAAGGAGCCAGGCAATCAGCCCCAGCATTTT	NA	TRBV2	TRBJ1-5	NA
CASSQSLAGWSYNEQFF	TGCGCCAGCAGCCAATCTTTAGCGGGGTGGTCCTACAATGAGCAGTTCTTC	TRBD2	TRBV4-1	TRBJ2-1	NA
CASSSPRTGTGVLLYGYTF	TGTGCCAGCAGCTCCCCACGAACCGGGACAGGGGTTCTCCTTTATGGCTACACCTTC	TRBD1	TRBV7-2	TRBJ1-2	NA
CASSQTGGGSTGELFF	TGTGCCAGCTCACAGACAGGGGGCGGAAGCACCGGGGAGCTGTTTTTT	TRBD1	TRBV18	TRBJ2-2	NA